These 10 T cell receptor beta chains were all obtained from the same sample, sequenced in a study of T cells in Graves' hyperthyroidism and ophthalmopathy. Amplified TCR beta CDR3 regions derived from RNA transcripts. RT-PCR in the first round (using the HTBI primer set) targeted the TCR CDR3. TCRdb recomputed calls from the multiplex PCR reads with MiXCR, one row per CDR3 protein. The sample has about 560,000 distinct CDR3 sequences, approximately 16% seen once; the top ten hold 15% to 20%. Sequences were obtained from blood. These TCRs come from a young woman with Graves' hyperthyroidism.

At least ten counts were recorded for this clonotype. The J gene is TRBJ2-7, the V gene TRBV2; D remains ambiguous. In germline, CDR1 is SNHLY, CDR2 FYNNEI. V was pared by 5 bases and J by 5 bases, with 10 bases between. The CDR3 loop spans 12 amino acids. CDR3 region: CASSLVSHEQYF. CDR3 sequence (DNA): TGTGCCAGCAGTCTAGTAAGCCACGAGCAGTACTTC.

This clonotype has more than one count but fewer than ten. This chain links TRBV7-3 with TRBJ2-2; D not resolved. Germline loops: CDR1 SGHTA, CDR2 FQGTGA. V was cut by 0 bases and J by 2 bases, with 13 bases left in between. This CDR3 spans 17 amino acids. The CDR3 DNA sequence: TGTGCCAGCAGCTTAACCATGTCCAGGTTAAACACCGGGGAGCTGTTTTTT. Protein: CASSLTMSRLNTGELFF.

Written as DNA, the CDR3 is TGCGCCAGCAGCCAACCGGGACAGGGTTCAGATACGCAGTATTTT. Protein sequence: CASSQPGQGSDTQYF. The chain recombines TRBV4-1 with TRBJ2-3, with 9 bases fitting TRBD1. The junction had 4 bases not matched to a gene; V was cut back by 2 bases and J by 4 bases. Germline V gives CDR1 MGHRA, CDR2 YSYEKL. The CDR3 sequence is 15 residues long.

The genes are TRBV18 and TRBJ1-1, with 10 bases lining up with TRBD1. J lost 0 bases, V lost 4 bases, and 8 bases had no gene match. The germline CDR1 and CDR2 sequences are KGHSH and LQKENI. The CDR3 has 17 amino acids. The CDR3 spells CASSRPGQGPMNTEAFF. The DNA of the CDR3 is TGTGCCAGCTCACGACCGGGACAGGGGCCTATGAACACTGAAGCTTTCTTT.

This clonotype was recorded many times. The DNA of the CDR3 is TGTGCCAGCAGTTTAGATCGGACCGGGACTCCCTCCTACAATGAGCAGTTCTTC. Translating it yields CASSLDRTGTPSYNEQFF. The rearrangement links TRBV12-3 or TRBV12-4 to TRBJ2-1; D might be TRBD2 (6 bases). CDR3 length: 18 amino acids. Deletions cut 1 base from V and 0 bases from J, with 16 bases between.

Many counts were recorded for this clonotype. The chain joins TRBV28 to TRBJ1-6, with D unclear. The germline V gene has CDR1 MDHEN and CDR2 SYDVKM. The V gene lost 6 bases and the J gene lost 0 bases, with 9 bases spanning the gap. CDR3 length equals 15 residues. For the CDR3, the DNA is TGTGCCAGCAGCCCACGAGGCTCCTATAATTCACCCCTCCACTTT. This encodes CASSPRGSYNSPLHF.

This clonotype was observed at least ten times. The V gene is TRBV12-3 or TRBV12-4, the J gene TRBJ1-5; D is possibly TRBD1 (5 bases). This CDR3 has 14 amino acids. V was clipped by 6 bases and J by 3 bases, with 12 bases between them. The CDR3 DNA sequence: TGTGCCAGCAGCTCGGGGCAGGTCAATCAGCCCCAGCATTTT. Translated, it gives CASSSGQVNQPQHF.

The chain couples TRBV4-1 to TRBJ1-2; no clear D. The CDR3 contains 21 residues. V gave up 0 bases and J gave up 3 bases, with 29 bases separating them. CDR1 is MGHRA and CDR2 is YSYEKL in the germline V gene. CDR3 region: CASSQDSGGYASLWEDYGYTF. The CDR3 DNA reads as TGCGCCAGCAGCCAAGATTCAGGTGGGTACGCCAGCCTTTGGGAGGACTATGGCTACACCTTC.

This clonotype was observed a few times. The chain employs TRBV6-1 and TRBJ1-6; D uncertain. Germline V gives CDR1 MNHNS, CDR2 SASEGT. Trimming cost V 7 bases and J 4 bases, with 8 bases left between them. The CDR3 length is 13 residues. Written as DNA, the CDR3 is TGTGCCAGCACTGGCGGATATAATTCACCCCTCCACTTT. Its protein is CASTGGYNSPLHF.

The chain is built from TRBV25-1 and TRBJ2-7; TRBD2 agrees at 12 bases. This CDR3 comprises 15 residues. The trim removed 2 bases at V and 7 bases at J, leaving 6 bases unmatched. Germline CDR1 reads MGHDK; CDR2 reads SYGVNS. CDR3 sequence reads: CASSEVGLAGSEQYF. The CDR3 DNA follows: TGTGCCAGCAGTGAAGTAGGACTAGCGGGGTCAGAGCAGTACTTC.